This passage covers 20 T cell receptor beta chains from one sample sequenced in a study of cytomegalovirus exposure and HLA in healthy donors. Clones were read by immunoSEQ multiplex PCR, and TCRdb kept only the in-frame ones, dropping some. The table includes 200,000 or so clones, 80% to 95% detected once. Sequencing was done on a sample of PBMCs. The receptors here all came from a woman aged 18-35 years in good health and CMV-seronegative.

The chain couples TRBV4-1 to TRBJ2-1; D remains ambiguous. The germline V gene encodes CDR1 MGHRA and CDR2 YSYEKL. Between the trimmed V and J ends, which lost 6 bases and 5 bases, there was a span of 8 bases. CDR3 length: 12 amino acids. CDR3 DNA: TGCGCCAGCAGACTCGGTGACAATGAGCAGTTCTTC. It encodes CASRLGDNEQFF.

The CDR3 coding sequence is TGTGCCACCAGCAGGGACACACAGCGATCCTACGAGCAGTACTTC. Encoded protein: CATSRDTQRSYEQYF. The V gene is TRBV15, the J gene TRBJ2-7, with a tentative D call TRBD1 (5 bases). V was clipped by 3 bases and J by 1 base, with 13 bases between them. CDR1 is LNHNV and CDR2 is YYDKDF in the germline V gene (reference sequence). CDR3 length: 15 amino acids.

J is TRBJ2-3 and V is TRBV10-3, with 8 positions matching TRBD1. V was pared by 6 bases and J by 1 base, with 6 bases of the junction left unmatched. The germline V gene has CDR1 ENHRY and CDR2 SYGVKD. CDR3 length: 15 residues. Here the CDR3 reads CAISLGQGGTDTQYF. In DNA, the CDR3 is TGTGCCATCAGCCTTGGACAGGGAGGCACAGATACGCAGTATTTT.

The chain uses TRBV27 and TRBJ2-3; D remains unclear. The CDR3 contains 11 residues. Trimming removed 6 bases at V and 2 bases at J, with 3 bases between. In germline, CDR1 is MNHEY, CDR2 SMNVEV (reference sequence). The CDR3 nucleotides are TGTGCCAGCAGCAACACAGATACGCAGTATTTT. Amino acids: CASSNTDTQYF.

The CDR3 protein is CASSLAGSGYEQYF. CDR3 DNA: TGTGCCAGCAGCTTAGCCGGGAGCGGATACGAGCAGTACTTC. V usage is TRBV7-8 and J usage is TRBJ2-7; tentatively, D is TRBD2 (6 bases). V lost 0 bases and J lost 4, with 10 bases in between. The germline V gene encodes CDR1 SGHVS and CDR2 FQNEAQ. The CDR3 runs 14 residues.

This clone occurred a few times. This chain links TRBV29-1 with TRBJ1-1; 8 positions match TRBD1. The CDR3 is 15 amino acids. Looked up from germline, CDR1 is SQVTM and CDR2 is ANQGSEA. CDR3 sequence: CTIRHPGGEYNEAFF. The CDR3 DNA follows: TGCACCATTCGACACCCAGGGGGCGAGTATAATGAAGCTTTCTTT.

This chain connects TRBV11-2 to TRBJ2-7; 7 positions match TRBD1. Germline assignment: CDR1 SGHAT and CDR2 FQNNGV. The CDR3 covers 17 residues. V was pared by 0 bases and J by 2 bases, with 10 bases of the junction left unmatched. The CDR3 region is CASSLDSAPGQPYEQYF. For the CDR3, the DNA is TGTGCCAGCAGCTTAGATTCTGCGCCGGGACAGCCCTACGAGCAGTACTTC.

This chain uses TRBV10-3 with TRBJ1-3, with no clear D. CDR3 size: 14 residues. In germline, CDR1 is ENHRY, CDR2 SYGVKD. Trimming pared 6 bases from V and 1 base from J, leaving 10 bases between. CDR3 protein: CAIRIDTSGNTIYF. The CDR3 nucleotides read TGTGCCATCAGGATCGACACATCTGGAAACACCATATATTTT.

CDR3 in DNA: TGTGCCAGCAGTTACTCACAGGGCTCCTACGAGCAGTACTTC. Translated, it gives CASSYSQGSYEQYF. The gene calls are TRBV6-5 and TRBJ2-7; possible D gene TRBD1, 6 bases. Trimming removed 0 bases from V and 0 bases from J, with 6 bases in between. The V gene's germline CDR1 is MNHEY and CDR2 SVGAGI. The CDR3 loop spans 14 amino acids.

The CDR3 nucleotides are TGTGCCTGGAGTGAAGCGGGGGCTGAAGCTTTCTTT. Translating it yields CAWSEAGAEAFF. The V gene is TRBV30, the J gene TRBJ1-1; a weak D match, TRBD1 (5 bases). The CDR3 is made up of 12 amino acids. V lost 1 base and J 6 bases, leaving 9 bases between the germline ends. Germline-derived CDR1 and CDR2 are GTSNPN and SVGIG (reference sequence).

This clone has a handful of counts. This sequence joins TRBV11-2 and TRBJ2-7; 9 nucleotides align to TRBD1. J gave up 4 bases and V 4 bases, and 5 bases lay outside the gene matches. The V gene's germline CDR1 is SGHAT and CDR2 FQNNGV. The CDR3 sequence is 14 residues long. The DNA for the CDR3 is TGTGCCAGCAGCTCGGGGACAGGGCAATACGAGCAGTACTTC. Translation: CASSSGTGQYEQYF.

CDR3 sequence (DNA): TGTGCCAGCGGCGACAGGTCCTACGAGCAGTACTTC. Its protein is CASGDRSYEQYF. The V gene is TRBV25-1, the J gene TRBJ2-7; the D gene is possibly TRBD1 (6 bases). Trimming removed 8 bases at V and 1 base at J, with 9 bases between. Germline V gene data show CDR1 as MGHDK and CDR2 as SYGVNS. CDR3 length equals 12 residues.

The rearrangement joins TRBV6-5 to TRBJ2-3; possible D gene TRBD1, 5 bases. CDR1 is MNHEY, CDR2 SVGAGI, per germline. Between the trimmed V and J ends, which lost 2 bases and 3 bases, there was a span of 12 bases. The CDR3 contains 15 residues. Here the CDR3 reads CASSYRGFGTDTQYF. CDR3 sequence (DNA): TGTGCCAGCAGTTACAGGGGATTCGGGACAGATACGCAGTATTTT.

V is TRBV10-3 and J is TRBJ2-1; 12 nucleotides align to TRBD2. With 11 bases clipped from V and 1 base from J, the junction kept 15 bases outside the gene matches. CDR3 length equals 18 residues. In germline, CDR1 is ENHRY, CDR2 SYGVKD. This CDR3 reads CASSRGTSGHSSYNEQFF. The CDR3 nucleotides read TGTGCCTCCTCGAGGGGGACTAGCGGGCATTCTTCCTACAATGAGCAGTTCTTC.

The chain uses TRBV28 and TRBJ1-2; 8 nucleotides match TRBD1. The germline V gene has CDR1 MDHEN and CDR2 SYDVKM. The CDR3 totals 16 residues. V lost 5 bases, J lost 1 base, and 9 bases stayed unmatched. Here the CDR3 reads CASSPRRTGINYGYTF. The DNA of the CDR3 is TGTGCCAGCAGTCCCCGCCGGACAGGGATTAACTATGGCTACACCTTC.

This sequence joins TRBV4-1 and TRBJ1-3; D uncertain. Germline CDR1 reads MGHRA; CDR2 reads YSYEKL. The CDR3 is 16 amino acids. The V end lost 1 base, the J end lost 0 bases, and 10 bases lay between the germline ends. CDR3 loop: CASSQVATISGNTIYF. The CDR3 DNA sequence: TGCGCCAGCAGCCAAGTGGCCACCATCTCTGGAAACACCATATATTTT.

This clone was picked up a small number of times. The J gene is TRBJ2-3, the V gene TRBV30; maybe TRBD1 (5 bases). The V end was cut by 0 bases, the J end by 1 base, with 5 bases between. CDR1 and CDR2 (germline): GTSNPN, SVGIG (reference sequence). CDR3 length: 13 residues. DNA for the CDR3: TGTGCCTGGAGTGTACAGGGCACAGATACGCAGTATTTT. Protein sequence: CAWSVQGTDTQYF. Full variable domain (outside the CDR3, taken from reference TRBV30 and TRBJ2-3): SQTIHQWPATLVQPVGSPLSLECTVEGTSNPNLYWYRQAAGRGLQLLFYSVGIGQISSEVPQNLSASRPQDRQFILSSKKLLLSDSGFYLCAWSVQGTDTQYFGPGTRLTVL.

The chain is built from TRBV19 and TRBJ2-1; TRBD1 agrees at 8 bases. CDR1 is LNHDA and CDR2 is SQIVND in the germline V gene (reference sequence). V shed 0 bases and J 2 bases; nucleotides not matched to a gene: 6. The CDR3 is 17 amino acids. CDR3 loop: CASSIDSRQGTYNEQFF. The CDR3 nucleotides are TGTGCCAGTAGTATAGATTCCCGACAGGGGACCTACAATGAGCAGTTCTTC.

The chain is built from TRBV7-8 and TRBJ1-2; D unresolved. Trimming left V 5 bases short and J 3 bases short, with 13 bases between. The CDR3 runs to 14 residues. In germline, CDR1 is SGHVS, CDR2 FQNEAQ. CDR3 residues: CASSPVGGHYGYTF. The CDR3 DNA reads as TGTGCCAGCAGCCCGGTGGGAGGCCACTATGGCTACACCTTC. The entire variable domain, with the rest obtained from reference TRBV7-8 and TRBJ1-2, is as follows: GAGVSQSPRYKVAKRGQDVALRCDPISGHVSLFWYQQALGQGPEFLTYFQNEAQLDKSGLPSDRFFAERPEGSVSTLKIQRTQQEDSAVYLCASSPVGGHYGYTFGSGTRLTVV.

The V call is TRBV19, the J call TRBJ1-5; D possibly corresponds to TRBD1 (5 bases). Germline V gene data show CDR1 as LNHDA and CDR2 as SQIVND (reference sequence). The CDR3 extends over 17 amino acids. Trimming stripped 1 base from V and 2 bases from J, with 15 bases between. The CDR3 DNA sequence: TGTGCCAGTAGTATAGGAACTCGGACATTTGGCAATCAGCCCCAGCATTTT. Protein sequence: CASSIGTRTFGNQPQHF.